This T cell receptor (beta chain) derives from a study of spatial heterogeneity in lung cancer. Study information: The average appearance count of each unique TCR and UMI combination in raw reads was more than 9.5.

The sample's time point: sample taken at primary tumor resection. Whole RNA obtained from tumor, nontumor lung or frozen PBMC underwent sequencing without sorting. The donor population consisted of some 70 patients with untreated, early-stage non-small cell lung cancer. On each TCR cDNA molecule, a unique molecular identifier was present. TCRdb re-called the 5' RACE reads with MiXCR, one entry per CDR3 protein. The data contain 40,000 or so distinct CDR3 sequences, 6.5% to 9% of them singletons. General observations from the study: Ubiquitous, expanded tumor-derived TCRs were more frequently observed in blood at resection than at follow-up.

Comment on this clonotype: Its antigen is currently unknown.

V lost 4 bases and J lost 0; bases outside the gene matches: 5. Germline V gene sequence: CDR1 SEHNR, CDR2 FQNEAQ (reference sequence). CDR3 length: 15 amino acids. The chain joins TRBV7-9 to TRBJ1-1; 7 bases map to TRBD1. Sequenced here: PBMCs, sampled at surgery. This sequence originates from a male donor with early-stage non-small cell lung cancer. The CDR3 DNA reads TGTGCCAGCAGCTCCGGGACAGACGTGAACACTGAAGCTTTCTTT. This encodes CASSSGTDVNTEAFF.